Listed below are T cell receptor beta chains from one sample, sequenced in a study of T cell responses to AZD1222 COVID-19 vaccine. TCRdb's table, derived via immunoSEQ multiplex PCR, lists solely in-frame clones and lacks some. The sample carries roughly 150,000 clones, approximately 90% recorded once. The sequences come from peripheral blood, collected on day 0 of AZD1222 vaccination. These receptor sequences come from an adult in good health. Each CDR3 is given with its conserved first and last residue. The D gene is left open where the match is weak. Not all rows give a size; the values are once, few, many and, for expanded clones, a class.

CDR3 DNA	CDR3 protein	V gene	D gene	clone size	J gene
TGCGCCAGCAGCCAAGCCCGACTAGCGGGCCTCCACAATGAGCAGTTCTTC	CASSQARLAGLHNEQFF	TRBV4-1	TRBD2	-	TRBJ2-1
TGTGCCAGCTGCTTGGGGACTAGCGAGACAGATACGCAGTATTTT	CASCLGTSETDTQYF	TRBV7-3	TRBD2	-	TRBJ2-3
TGTGCCACCAACCGACGGGCAAATCAGCCCCAGCATTTT	CATNRRANQPQHF	TRBV28	-	-	TRBJ1-5
TGCGCCAGCAGCTTTAACAACTATGGCTACACCTTC	CASSFNNYGYTF	TRBV5-1	-	once	TRBJ1-2
TGTGCCAGCAGTTTAGAGGGGGGGGAGACCCAGTACTTC	CASSLEGGETQYF	TRBV27	-	-	TRBJ2-5
TGTGCCAGCAGCCAAGACACACCGTACGAGCAGTACTTC	CASSQDTPYEQYF	TRBV14	-	-	TRBJ2-7
TGTGCCAGCAGCTTCGGGGAGGGCGGCACAGATACGCAGTATTTT	CASSFGEGGTDTQYF	TRBV11-1	TRBD2	-	TRBJ2-3
TGTGCCAGCAGCTTAGGCCTATCGAGCCGGGGAGGCACAGATACGCAGTATTTT	CASSLGLSSRGGTDTQYF	TRBV13	-	-	TRBJ2-3
TGTGCCTGGAGGGACGCTCCGAACACTGAAGCTTTCTTT	CAWRDAPNTEAFF	TRBV30	-	-	TRBJ1-1
TGTGCCAGCAGCTTAGTTGGGGGATCCTACGAGCAGTACTTC	CASSLVGGSYEQYF	TRBV7-2	-	once	TRBJ2-7
TGTGCCAGCAGCTTAGTTGACAGGGAATACTACGAGCAGTACTTC	CASSLVDREYYEQYF	TRBV7-2	TRBD1	once	TRBJ2-7
TGCGCCAGCAGCTTGGATCTCAGTTCCGGTACGCAGTATTTT	CASSLDLSSGTQYF	TRBV5-1	-	-	TRBJ2-3
TGTGCCAGCTCACCTGGGAGGAACACTGAAGCTTTCTTT	CASSPGRNTEAFF	TRBV18	-	-	TRBJ1-1
TGTGCCAGCAGCTTAGACCAGGAAGGCTACACCTTC	CASSLDQEGYTF	TRBV7-8	-	-	TRBJ1-2
TGTGCCAGCAGTCCCTCGACAGGGCAACGCTCCTACAATGAGCAGTTCTTC	CASSPSTGQRSYNEQFF	TRBV28	TRBD1	-	TRBJ2-1
TGTGCCAGCAGCGCCGGCCCGGGACAGGGGTTTGATTACGAGCAGTACTTC	CASSAGPGQGFDYEQYF	TRBV7-9	TRBD1	-	TRBJ2-7
TGTGCCAGCAGCCAAGGGACGCTCCTCGCGGGCGAGCAGTACTTC	CASSQGTLLAGEQYF	TRBV3-1/TRBV3-2	-	-	TRBJ2-7
TGTGCCAGCAGCCCTGACGCGGAGCAGCCCCAGCATTTT	CASSPDAEQPQHF	TRBV5-5	-	-	TRBJ1-5
TGTGCCAGCAGCCTTGGACTAGCGGGACCCTACGAGCAGTACTTC	CASSLGLAGPYEQYF	TRBV7-6	TRBD2	once	TRBJ2-7
TGTGCCAGCAGCTTAGTGCAGGGGATGGACGAGCAGTACTTC	CASSLVQGMDEQYF	TRBV7-9	-	-	TRBJ2-7
TGTGCCAGCAGCTTAGAGAGCGGGAGTTTTTCTGAGCAGTTCTTC	CASSLESGSFSEQFF	TRBV7-9	TRBD2	-	TRBJ2-1
TGTGCCAGCAGTGGAGCCCCGAACACTGAAGCTTTCTTT	CASSGAPNTEAFF	TRBV2	-	-	TRBJ1-1
TGTGCCAGCAGCGTAGACCGAGGCGAGCAGTACTTC	CASSVDRGEQYF	TRBV9	-	-	TRBJ2-7
TGTGCCAGCAATATTTGGGGTGATAGCTACGAGCAGTACTTC	CASNIWGDSYEQYF	TRBV11-3	-	-	TRBJ2-7
TGTGCCAGCAGTTCCGGACGTACCATGAACACTGAAGCTTTCTTT	CASSSGRTMNTEAFF	TRBV6-5	-	-	TRBJ1-1
TGTGCCAGCAGTACCGACGGAAATGGCTACACCTTC	CASSTDGNGYTF	TRBV6-6	-	-	TRBJ1-2
TGTGCCAGCAGTTTAGGGCTAGCCCCCTACGAGCAGTACTTC	CASSLGLAPYEQYF	TRBV28	-	-	TRBJ2-7
TGCGCCAGCAGCTCCGTGCGGGGGACGAGCACTGAAGCTTTCTTT	CASSSVRGTSTEAFF	TRBV4-1	-	-	TRBJ1-1
TGTGCCAGCAGCCGAATGACATGGGGGAATTCACCCCTCCACTTT	CASSRMTWGNSPLHF	TRBV7-9	-	-	TRBJ1-6
TGTGCCAGCAGTGAAGAGGTATGGTATGGCTACACCTTC	CASSEEVWYGYTF	TRBV6-1	-	-	TRBJ1-2
TGTGCCACCAGCAGAGATCGGGTCGGTAGGGGATCCGACAATGAGCAGTTCTTC	CATSRDRVGRGSDNEQFF	TRBV15	-	once	TRBJ2-1
TGCAGCGTTGTGAGTAGCTCCTACGAGCAGTACTTC	CSVVSSSYEQYF	TRBV29-1	-	-	TRBJ2-7
TGTGCCAGCAGCTTGGTGGAGGGAGGTAGGGACAGCAATCAGCCCCAGCATTTT	CASSLVEGGRDSNQPQHF	TRBV5-5	-	few	TRBJ1-5
TGTGCCAGCAGCTTAGGGCACGATGGCTACACCTTC	CASSLGHDGYTF	TRBV7-9	-	-	TRBJ1-2
TGCGCCAGCAGCCAAGATAGTGTCAGGGCGCCCGGGGAGCTGTTTTTT	CASSQDSVRAPGELFF	TRBV4-1	-	few	TRBJ2-2
TGTGCCAGCAGTCCCCTAAACTTGATGACCTACGAGCAGTACTTC	CASSPLNLMTYEQYF	TRBV27	-	-	TRBJ2-7
TGCAGTGCTAGTGCAGGAAGGTCCTCTGGGGCCAACGTCCTGACTTTC	CSASAGRSSGANVLTF	TRBV20-1	-	-	TRBJ2-6
TGTGCCACCAGCCCCAGCGGGAGGGCTTACGAGCAGTACTTC	CATSPSGRAYEQYF	TRBV24-1	TRBD2	-	TRBJ2-7
TGTGCCAGCAGCAAACGGGACACCGAAGCCTACGAGCAGTACTTC	CASSKRDTEAYEQYF	TRBV28	-	-	TRBJ2-7
TGTGCCAGTATGGCCATGCAGTGGTACGCTGGAAACACCATATATTTT	CASMAMQWYAGNTIYF	TRBV19	-	-	TRBJ1-3
TGTGCCAGCACTGAGGGTCGGACTGAAGCTTTCTTT	CASTEGRTEAFF	TRBV28	-	-	TRBJ1-1
TGTGCCAGCAGCTTTATGGGGTTGACGGACGGAGGCTACGAGCAGTACTTC	CASSFMGLTDGGYEQYF	TRBV13	-	-	TRBJ2-7
TGCGCCAGCAGCCAAGGGACAGGGACCTACGAGCAGTACTTC	CASSQGTGTYEQYF	TRBV4-3	TRBD1	-	TRBJ2-7
TGCAGTGCTAGTATGGGGGGCACTAACTATGGCTACACCTTC	CSASMGGTNYGYTF	TRBV20-1	-	once	TRBJ1-2
TGTGCCAGCAGTGAAGCGAACGGAGCGTGGTACGAGCAGTACTTC	CASSEANGAWYEQYF	TRBV6-1	-	-	TRBJ2-7
TGTGCCAGCAGCCAAGATCTGGCACAGGCGAACGCTGAAGCTTTCTTT	CASSQDLAQANAEAFF	TRBV3-1/TRBV3-2	-	-	TRBJ1-1
TGTGCCAGCAGTGGGACGACCATCCCTAGGGAGCAGTACTTC	CASSGTTIPREQYF	TRBV28	-	-	TRBJ2-7
TGTGCCAGCAGATCCGACAGAGGAGATACGCAGTATTTT	CASRSDRGDTQYF	TRBV28	-	once	TRBJ2-3
TGTGCCAGCAGCTTATATTTCTACCGGGGGGAAAGCACAGATACGCAGTATTTT	CASSLYFYRGESTDTQYF	TRBV11-2	TRBD2	-	TRBJ2-3
TGTGCCAGTAGTATAGCCTCCACCGGGTACGGCTATGGCTACACCTTC	CASSIASTGYGYGYTF	TRBV19	-	-	TRBJ1-2
TGTGCCAGCAGCTTTAGGGTTGTAAGCTCCTACAATGAGCAGTTCTTC	CASSFRVVSSYNEQFF	TRBV7-3	-	-	TRBJ2-1
TGTGCCAGCAGTTTTTGGGGGGGTCAGCCCCAGCATTTT	CASSFWGGQPQHF	TRBV12-3/TRBV12-4	-	-	TRBJ1-5
TGTGCCAGAAGCTTGAAGTCGAGCGGGAACACAGATACGCAGTATTTT	CARSLKSSGNTDTQYF	TRBV5-3	TRBD2	once	TRBJ2-3
TGTGCCAGCAGCTTAGTAGCTAGCGGAGCCACAGATACGCAGTATTTT	CASSLVASGATDTQYF	TRBV7-2	TRBD2	once	TRBJ2-3
TGTGCCAGCAGTCCCTATACGTCAGGGAACACTGAAGCTTTCTTT	CASSPYTSGNTEAFF	TRBV27	-	-	TRBJ1-1
TGCGCCAGCAGCAGGGACGAGGGGTTCTACGAGCAGTACTTC	CASSRDEGFYEQYF	TRBV5-1	-	-	TRBJ2-7
TGTGCCTGGAGTAGGGGGGACACGGGAGATACGCAGTATTTT	CAWSRGDTGDTQYF	TRBV30	-	-	TRBJ2-3
TGTGCCAGCATGGGGGTTCGGACCGGGGAGCTGTTTTTT	CASMGVRTGELFF	TRBV2	-	-	TRBJ2-2
TGTGCCAGCAGCTACCGGGACGGGTCCGGCTACACCTTC	CASSYRDGSGYTF	TRBV7-9	-	-	TRBJ1-2